Many counts were recorded for the clone carrying this TCR beta chain. Its target is unknown. A UMI-containing oligonucleotide was joined by 3' ligation to the TCR cDNA template. Adult healthy volunteers gave 2.5 ml peripheral blood for whole-blood RNA. Input was roughly 1 to 1,100 ng of DNase-treated total RNA without cell sorting. Amplification of ligated cDNA took four PCR rounds with SP2 and nested alpha and beta constant primers. Each CDR3 protein gets one entry after TCRdb re-called the 5' RACE reads with MiXCR. The sample yields some 60,000 distinct CDR3 sequences, 7.6% seen once. Per germline, CDR1 MNHEY and CDR2 SMNVEV (reference sequence). J lost 7 bases, V lost 3 bases, and 17 bases had no gene match. CDR3 length equals 19 residues. The data belong to a study of naive and memory T cell subsets. Overall study findings and caveats: Potentially, T cell activation and differentiation skew this RNA-based measurement.

V usage is TRBV27 and J usage is TRBJ2-2, with TRBD1 matching 10 bases. The sequence was obtained from a female donor in good health. As DNA, the CDR3 is TGTGCCAGCAGTTTTGAAGGGCGGTTTGGACAGGGGGAAATCGGGGAGCTGTTTTTT. Residues: CASSFEGRFGQGEIGELFF.